The 18 T cell receptor beta chains below come from one sample, sequenced in a study of cytomegalovirus exposure and HLA in healthy donors (dated by TCRdb to about 2017). The method behind the library was the immunoSEQ multiplex PCR assay. The multiplex PCR relied on a mix of 60 forward primers for TCR Vbeta segments and 13 reverse primers for TCR Jbeta segments. TCRdb retrieved this table from immuneACCESS and kept in-frame rearrangements only. Not all clones are present; in checked studies, unresolved V genes account for under half, and no reason is known for the remainder. The sample records under 200,000 clones, 12% of which are singletons. Of the sample, about 8% is held by the ten largest clones. The sample consisted of PBMCs. The receptors stem from a man in his fifties in good health and CMV-seropositive.

This rearrangement joins TRBV4-2 to TRBJ2-5; 10 bases align to TRBD1. Germline values: CDR1 LGHNA, CDR2 YNFKEQ. Losses at the gene ends were 0 bases for V and 5 bases for J; bases not matched to a gene: 9. There are 17 residues in the CDR3. The CDR3 loop reads CASSQDIRGQGTETQYF. CDR3 DNA sequence: TGTGCCAGCAGCCAAGATATTAGGGGACAGGGGACGGAGACCCAGTACTTC.

V and J are TRBV19 and TRBJ1-6; no clear D gene. The CDR3 runs 16 residues. V dropped 6 bases and J dropped 0 bases, with 12 bases sitting between them. The germline V gene encodes CDR1 LNHDA and CDR2 SQIVND (reference sequence). The CDR3, as DNA: TGTGCCAGTAGCCCTATACAGAGCTCCTATAATTCACCCCTCCACTTT. Encoded protein: CASSPIQSSYNSPLHF.

The genes are TRBV14 and TRBJ2-7; no definite D call. The CDR3 totals 14 residues. V was cut by 1 base and J by 1 base, with 8 bases left in between. Germline V gene sequence: CDR1 SGHDN, CDR2 FVKESK. CDR3 amino acids: CASSQAGLSYEQYF. In DNA, the CDR3 is TGTGCCAGCAGCCAAGCCGGGTTATCCTACGAGCAGTACTTC.

The chain combines TRBV5-6 with TRBJ1-2; 9 bases match TRBD1. The CDR3 has 13 amino acids. V lost 1 base to trimming and J lost 8 bases; unmatched junction nucleotides: 3. Germline V lookup: CDR1 SGHDT, CDR2 YYEEEE. CDR3 nucleotides: TGTGCCAGCAGCTTGTTACAGGGGGCGGGCTACACCTTC. Its protein is CASSLLQGAGYTF.

This clone was found a few times. This chain links TRBV5-1 with TRBJ2-7, with TRBD1 matching 8 bases. Germline CDR1 is SGHRS and CDR2 is YFSETQ. The ends lost 3 bases at V and 3 bases at J; junction bases unmatched: 5. CDR3 length equals 14 residues. The CDR3 coding sequence is TGCGCCAGCAGCTCGACAGGGGTTCTCTACGAGCAGTACTTC. Translation: CASSSTGVLYEQYF.

This chain joins TRBV29-1 and TRBJ1-1; 8 bases line up with TRBD1. V was clipped by 5 bases and J by 11 bases; unmatched bases: 4. The CDR3 contains 10 residues. From germline, CDR1 is SQVTM and CDR2 ANQGSEA. CDR3 in DNA: TGCAGCGTTAAGGACAGGGACGCTTTCTTT. This translates into CSVKDRDAFF.

The chain employs TRBV28 and TRBJ1-2; 11 bases align to TRBD1. J lost 6 bases, V lost 8 bases, and 5 bases had no gene match. CDR1 and CDR2 from the germline V gene are MDHEN and SYDVKM. The CDR3 extends over 13 amino acids. CDR3 sequence: CASLGTGGNGYTF. The CDR3 nucleotides read TGTGCCAGCCTCGGGACAGGGGGTAATGGCTACACCTTC.

The CDR3 is CASSLGGTGSNSPLHF. CDR3 sequence (DNA): TGTGCCAGCAGCTTGGGGGGGACAGGGAGTAATTCACCCCTCCACTTT. This chain links TRBV7-6 with TRBJ1-6; 9 bases fit TRBD1. This CDR3 is 16 amino acids long. After removal of 3 bases from V and 6 bases from J, the junction contained 6 bases not matched to a gene. Germline lookup yields CDR1 SGHVS and CDR2 FNYEAQ.

In its sample, this clone was seen a few times. The V call is TRBV19, the J call TRBJ1-1, with D perhaps TRBD1 (6 bases). The CDR3 is 14 residues long. The V end was cut by 4 bases, the J end by 0 bases, with 9 bases between. Germline CDR1 is LNHDA and CDR2 is SQIVND (reference sequence). The CDR3 nucleotides read TGTGCCAGTAGTAGGACAGATTTGAACACTGAAGCTTTCTTT. This sequence encodes CASSRTDLNTEAFF.

A few counts support this clone. V and J are TRBV5-4 and TRBJ1-2; 8 bases line up with TRBD1. Germline trimming cut 3 bases from V and 7 bases from J; bases unmatched to any gene: 8. The CDR3 length is 14 residues. The germline V gene has CDR1 SGHNT and CDR2 YYREEE (reference sequence). Here the CDR3 DNA reads TGTGCCAGCAGCTCTCCGGACAGGGCTTTTGGCTACACCTTC. Translation gives CASSSPDRAFGYTF.

This clone was observed a handful of times. This chain joins TRBV7-2 and TRBJ1-1; no clear D gene. V was pared by 1 base and J by 1 base, with 4 bases between. There are 13 residues in the CDR3. CDR1 SGHTA and CDR2 FQGNSA come from the germline V gene. CDR3 residues: CASSLDRNTEAFF. The CDR3 DNA is TGTGCCAGCAGCTTAGACAGGAACACTGAAGCTTTCTTT.

In its sample, this clone was seen a few times. The V call is TRBV9, the J call TRBJ2-6; TRBD1 might be the D (5 bases). Germline CDR1 and CDR2: SGDLS and YYNGEE. Trimming took off 0 bases at V and 4 bases at J, with 5 bases between the two ends. The CDR3 loop spans 14 amino acids. CDR3 nucleotide sequence: TGTGCCAGCAGCGTAGAGGGGGGGGCCAACGTCCTGACTTTC. Translation: CASSVEGGANVLTF.

V gene TRBV27 combines with J gene TRBJ1-2, with TRBD1 as a possible D gene (5 bases). The V gene's germline CDR1 is MNHEY and CDR2 SMNVEV (reference sequence). Trimming left V 3 bases short and J 4 bases short, with 21 bases between. The CDR3 covers 17 residues. This CDR3 reads CASSLSLGKGASYGYTF. CDR3 sequence (DNA): TGTGCCAGCAGTTTGTCCTTAGGGAAAGGGGCGTCCTATGGCTACACCTTC.

This clone showed up just a few times. The genes are TRBV19 and TRBJ2-2; D gene uncertain. Trimming stripped 10 bases from V and 10 bases from J, with 16 bases between. This CDR3 comprises 12 residues. CDR1 and CDR2 from the germline V gene are LNHDA and SQIVND (reference sequence). The CDR3 DNA sequence: TGTGCCACCGTCGTTGCTACCAAGGAGCTGTTTTTT. It translates to CATVVATKELFF.

This clone was recorded a few times. This chain joins TRBV2 and TRBJ1-1; D remains ambiguous. Germline CDR1 is SNHLY and CDR2 is FYNNEI. V gave up 7 bases and J gave up 4 bases, with 7 bases separating them. The length of the CDR3 is 11 residues. The CDR3 DNA follows: TGTGCCAGCATCCGCGCCACTGAAGCTTTCTTT. It yields the protein CASIRATEAFF.

This sequence joins TRBV25-1 and TRBJ2-1; 8 bases are a match to TRBD1. With 7 bases clipped from V and 8 bases from J, the junction kept 10 bases outside the gene matches. Germline lookup yields CDR1 MGHDK and CDR2 SYGVNS. The CDR3 has 14 residues. CDR3 sequence: CASTRTGTLDEQFF. The CDR3 DNA is TGTGCCAGCACAAGGACAGGGACGCTGGATGAGCAGTTCTTC.

A few counts support this clone. V usage is TRBV19 and J usage is TRBJ2-2, with D perhaps TRBD2 (6 bases). This CDR3 spans 14 amino acids. V was shortened by 4 bases and J by 3 bases, with 9 bases between the two germline ends. Germline V gene data show CDR1 as LNHDA and CDR2 as SQIVND (reference sequence). The CDR3 DNA sequence: TGTGCCAGTAGTAGAGGCGGGGACACCGGGGAGCTGTTTTTT. It encodes CASSRGGDTGELFF. The variable domain in full, with the rest retrieved from reference TRBV19 and TRBJ2-2, is DGGITQSPKYLFRKEGQNVTLSCEQNLNHDAMYWYRQDPGQGLRLIYYSQIVNDFQKGDIAEGYSVSREKKESFPLTVTSAQKNPTAFYLCASSRGGDTGELFFGEGSRLTVL.

J is TRBJ2-1 and V is TRBV9; TRBD2 matches at 8 bases. The CDR3 has 15 residues. Germline CDR1 and CDR2: SGDLS and YYNGEE. Germline trimming cut 4 bases from V and 8 bases from J; bases unmatched to any gene: 11. CDR3: CASSPRDSGVYEQFF. In DNA form, the CDR3 reads TGTGCCAGCAGCCCCCGTGATAGCGGGGTATATGAGCAGTTCTTC.